The 22 T cell receptor beta chains below come from one sample, sequenced in a study of blood T cell repertoires in COVID-19. Sequencing used immunoSEQ multiplex PCR; TCRdb keeps in-frame clones, though not all of them. The sample consists of hundreds of thousands of clones, roughly 91% of them appearing once. The sequenced material came from PBMCs or T cells enriched from blood (not recorded which). The source is a woman in her 30s with acute COVID-19.

The V call is TRBV4-1, the J call TRBJ2-7; 7 bases align to TRBD1. This CDR3 contains 14 residues. Per germline, CDR1 MGHRA and CDR2 YSYEKL. With V trimmed by 1 base and J by 6 bases, 6 bases remained unmatched. CDR3 DNA sequence: TGCGCCAGCAGCCAAGGAGAGGGGGCGATCGAGCAGTACTTC. This codes for CASSQGEGAIEQYF.

In its sample, this clone was seen once. The gene calls are TRBV19 and TRBJ1-4, with 8 bases identical to TRBD1. The CDR3 sequence is 14 residues long. V dropped 3 bases and J dropped 8; count of bases not matched to a gene: 5. From germline, CDR1 is LNHDA and CDR2 SQIVND (reference sequence). Written as DNA, the CDR3 is TGTGCCAGTAGTATTCGGACAGGGAACGAAAAACTGTTTTTT. It translates to CASSIRTGNEKLFF.

The chain uses TRBV30 and TRBJ2-5, with D possibly matching TRBD1 (5 bases). V lost 4 bases to trimming and J lost 5 bases, with 11 bases between them. This CDR3 has 12 residues. Per germline, CDR1 GTSNPN and CDR2 SVGIG (reference sequence). Here the CDR3 reads CAWIMGRETQYF. The CDR3 DNA is TGTGCCTGGATAATGGGGCGCGAGACCCAGTACTTC.

The chain joins TRBV14 to TRBJ2-2; D not resolved. CDR1 SGHDN and CDR2 FVKESK come from the germline V gene. With 1 base removed from V and 0 bases from J, the gap between germline ends came to 9 bases. This CDR3 spans 16 amino acids. Here the CDR3 DNA reads TGTGCCAGCAGCCAAGTTGGCGGCGCGAACACCGGGGAGCTGTTTTTT. Its protein product is CASSQVGGANTGELFF.

The rearrangement joins TRBV2 to TRBJ1-2; a possible D gene is TRBD1 (5 bases). Deletions cut 1 base from V and 8 bases from J, with 17 bases between. Per the germline V gene, CDR1 is SNHLY and CDR2 is FYNNEI. The CDR3 is 15 amino acids. CDR3 sequence reads: CASSEENQGAGGYTF. The CDR3 region has the DNA TGTGCCAGCAGTGAAGAAAATCAGGGCGCTGGAGGCTACACCTTC.

The chain combines TRBV7-2 with TRBJ1-6, with D possibly matching TRBD1 (5 bases). The V end lost 8 bases, the J end lost 2 bases, and 10 bases lay between the germline ends. The germline V gene has CDR1 SGHTA and CDR2 FQGNSA. The CDR3 length is 14 residues. The CDR3, as DNA: TGTGCCAGCGGCTGGACACCCTATAATTCACCCCTCCACTTT. Translation: CASGWTPYNSPLHF. The whole variable domain, remainder taken from reference TRBV7-2 and TRBJ1-6, is GAGVSQSPSNKVTEKGKDVELRCDPISGHTALYWYRQSLGQGLEFLIYFQGNSAPDKSGLPSDRFSAERTGGSVSTLTIQRTQQEDSAVYLCASGWTPYNSPLHFGNGTRLTVT.

The chain couples TRBV6-2 or TRBV6-3 to TRBJ2-3; 10 bases map to TRBD2. The J segment lost 5 bases and the V segment lost 5 bases, leaving 10 bases of the junction unmatched. The CDR3 runs 16 residues. The germline V gene encodes CDR1 MNHEY and CDR2 SVGEGT. The CDR3 loop is CASSPGAGGPGDTQYF. In DNA form, the CDR3 reads TGTGCCAGCAGTCCGGGAGCGGGGGGGCCCGGAGATACGCAGTATTTT.

The J gene is TRBJ2-3, the V gene TRBV7-9, with 10 bases that match TRBD2. Germline V lookup: CDR1 SEHNR, CDR2 FQNEAQ (reference sequence). CDR3 length: 16 residues. Trimming took 3 bases from V and 0 from J; bases not matched to a gene: 3. The CDR3 bases are TGTGCCAGCAGCTTGGCGACTAGCGGGAGCACAGATACGCAGTATTTT. It translates to CASSLATSGSTDTQYF. Full variable domain (rest looked up from reference TRBV7-9 and TRBJ2-3): DTGVSQNPRHKITKRGQNVTFRCDPISEHNRLYWYRQTLGQGPEFLTYFQNEAQLEKSRLLSDRFSAERPKGSFSTLEIQRTEQGDSAMYLCASSLATSGSTDTQYFGPGTRLTVL.

The chain links TRBV7-9 to TRBJ2-5; a possible D gene is TRBD1 (5 bases). Germline CDR1 and CDR2: SEHNR and FQNEAQ (reference sequence). Trimming took 1 base from V and 0 from J, leaving 12 bases between them. The CDR3 runs 16 residues. The DNA of the CDR3 is TGTGCCAGCAGCTTAGGTGGGGCCCACTACCAAGAGACCCAGTACTTC. Residues: CASSLGGAHYQETQYF.

The CDR3 bases are TGTGCCAGTAGTCTCACGGGACAGACTAATGGCTACACCTTC. Translating gives CASSLTGQTNGYTF. The chain links TRBV19 to TRBJ1-2, with 7 bases lining up with TRBD1. The CDR3 is made up of 14 amino acids. The V gene's germline CDR1 is LNHDA and CDR2 SQIVND (reference sequence). V was pared by 5 bases and J by 6 bases, with 9 bases of the junction left unmatched. The full variable domain, its missing parts supplied by reference TRBV19 and TRBJ1-2, is DGGITQSPKYLFRKEGQNVTLSCEQNLNHDAMYWYRQDPGQGLRLIYYSQIVNDFQKGDIAEGYSVSREKKESFPLTVTSAQKNPTAFYLCASSLTGQTNGYTFGSGTRLTVV.

The J gene is TRBJ2-7, the V gene TRBV5-8; 7 bases map to TRBD1. The CDR3 extends over 16 amino acids. Germline assignment: CDR1 SGHTS and CDR2 YDEGEE. The V and J ends lost 2 bases and 2 bases, in that order; junction bases with no gene match: 10. The CDR3: CASSLDGTADPYEQYF. CDR3 DNA: TGTGCCAGCAGCTTAGACGGGACAGCCGATCCCTACGAGCAGTACTTC.

The table lists this clone with a count of one. The chain employs TRBV28 and TRBJ1-1, with D unresolved. Trimming pared 8 bases from V and 1 base from J, leaving 17 bases between. Germline V gene data show CDR1 as MDHEN and CDR2 as SYDVKM. The CDR3 runs to 15 residues. CDR3 region: CASRPYGGTNTEAFF. The DNA of the CDR3 is TGTGCCAGCCGCCCCTACGGAGGAACGAACACTGAAGCTTTCTTT. Full variable domain (missing parts from reference TRBV28 and TRBJ1-1): DVKVTQSSRYLVKRTGEKVFLECVQDMDHENMFWYRQDPGLGLRLIYFSYDVKMKEKGDIPEGYSVSREKKERFSLILESASTNQTSMYLCASRPYGGTNTEAFFGQGTRLTVV.

The V gene is TRBV4-2, the J gene TRBJ2-5, with D tentatively TRBD2 (6 bases). Germline CDR1 LGHNA, CDR2 YNFKEQ. This CDR3 region has 13 residues. The V and J ends lost 4 bases and 5 bases respectively, with 11 bases between them. The CDR3 region has the DNA TGTGCCAGCAGCCGGAGGACTACTGAGACCCAGTACTTC. It is translated as CASSRRTTETQYF.

The chain recombines TRBV5-4 with TRBJ2-5, with D perhaps TRBD1 (7 bases). V dropped 5 bases and J dropped 5 bases, with 19 bases sitting between them. Germline V gene lookup returns CDR1 SGHNT and CDR2 YYREEE (reference sequence). The CDR3 runs 15 residues. CDR3 bases: TGTGCCAGCAGTAGAGGGACAGTGGCGGGGGAGACCCAGTACTTC. It encodes CASSRGTVAGETQYF.

V is TRBV7-2 and J is TRBJ2-1; perhaps TRBD1 as D (5 bases). CDR1 is SGHTA, CDR2 FQGNSA, per germline. The V end lost 1 base, the J end lost 9 bases, and 10 bases lay between the germline ends. This CDR3 region has 13 residues. CDR3 protein: CASSLEVGLEQFF. The CDR3 DNA sequence: TGTGCCAGCAGCTTAGAAGTGGGGCTTGAGCAGTTCTTC.

This sequence joins TRBV29-1 and TRBJ1-1; tentative D call: TRBD1 (6 bases). CDR3 length: 13 amino acids. Germline V gene lookup returns CDR1 SQVTM and CDR2 ANQGSEA. V gave up 6 bases and J gave up 2 bases, with 13 bases separating them. The CDR3 DNA sequence: TGCAGCGTGGAGGGGGAGGGAAACACTGAAGCTTTCTTT. It is translated as CSVEGEGNTEAFF.

This chain links TRBV6-6 with TRBJ1-2; 8 bases fit TRBD1. Germline V gives CDR1 MNHNY, CDR2 SVGAGI (reference sequence). J was trimmed by 3 bases and V by 6 bases; bases with no gene match: 9. This CDR3 has 15 amino acids. CDR3: CASSGSGGSYYGYTF. CDR3 nucleotides: TGTGCCAGCAGCGGATCAGGGGGCTCGTACTATGGCTACACCTTC.

The chain couples TRBV10-3 to TRBJ2-3; TRBD1 is a possible D gene (6 bases). This CDR3 is 17 amino acids long. V lost 3 bases and J 5 bases, leaving 21 bases between the germline ends. The germline CDR1 and CDR2 sequences are ENHRY and SYGVKD. In DNA form, the CDR3 reads TGTGCCATCAGTGACCCCGGGACACTTCGGGCAAAAGATACGCAGTATTTT. This gives the protein CAISDPGTLRAKDTQYF.

The chain recombines TRBV6-1 with TRBJ2-2; 8 bases map to TRBD2. This CDR3 is 16 amino acids long. V dropped 4 bases and J dropped 5; count of bases not matched to a gene: 9. Germline-derived CDR1 and CDR2 are MNHNS and SASEGT. For the CDR3, the DNA is TGTGCCAGCAGTGTCCGGGGGGGCTTGGGAACCGGGGAGCTGTTTTTT. It is translated as CASSVRGGLGTGELFF.

This clone was recorded only once. This chain uses TRBV9 with TRBJ1-2, with D perhaps TRBD1 (5 bases). Per the germline V gene, CDR1 is SGDLS and CDR2 is YYNGEE. CDR3 length equals 20 residues. Trimming cost V 1 base and J 4 bases, with 29 bases left between them. The CDR3 sequence is CASSVSWGYSRASDLYGYTF. For the CDR3, the DNA is TGTGCCAGCAGCGTATCATGGGGATATTCCAGGGCATCAGACCTCTATGGCTACACCTTC.

The chain has TRBV6-1 and TRBJ1-5, with D tentatively TRBD1 (5 bases). CDR1 is MNHNS, CDR2 SASEGT, per germline. The CDR3 sequence is 16 residues long. V was trimmed by 0 bases and J by 1 base, leaving 10 bases between them. The DNA of the CDR3 is TGTGCCAGCAGTGAAGCGTTTCGACAGAGCAATCAGCCCCAGCATTTT. Its protein is CASSEAFRQSNQPQHF.

The rearrangement uses TRBV19 and TRBJ2-6; D is possibly TRBD1 (6 bases). Germline V CDR1 and CDR2: LNHDA, SQIVND (reference sequence). The V end lost 9 bases, the J end lost 0 bases, and 18 bases lay between the germline ends. The CDR3 length is 17 residues. DNA for the CDR3: TGTGCCAGCACCACAGGGTCCCTTGGCTCTGGGGCCAACGTCCTGACTTTC. Protein sequence: CASTTGSLGSGANVLTF.